Included here is one T cell receptor (beta chain) sequence, with context. The clone's antigen remains unknown. Base qualities were left out, and no much larger clone turns up one base away. This entry belongs to a study of cytomegalovirus exposure and HLA in healthy donors (TCRdb year 2017). Regarding the complete study: According to a later analysis, one platform produced both the 120 validation repertoires and the 730 or so repertoires of the first cohort. The study aimed to test whether cataloging public T cell receptors could reveal signatures of past pathogen exposure. In addition to the first cohort of around 670 subjects, a separate validation cohort of 120 different subjects was used. To predict cytomegalovirus infection status, the study brought together high-throughput TCR immunosequencing, statistical association of individual TCRs with disease status, and machine learning.

The library was produced with the immunoSEQ multiplex PCR assay. Under the source paper's analysis protocol: A statistical classification framework was developed to diagnose cytomegalovirus status using the catalog of TCR beta chain sequences. TCRdb obtained this table from immuneACCESS and retained in-frame rearrangements with V and J assigned. These tables miss some clones; where compared with another copy, unresolved V genes account for less than half of the shortfall, and the remainder is unexplained. That table gives V, J and clone size, and the DNA gave D and trimming. The sample data list about 120,000 clones, and about 88% of these were observed just once. The top ten constitute 4.4% of the sample. Donors formed part of the validation cohort, which comprised about 120 subjects and was distinct from the first cohort of several hundred subjects. Broader findings and caveats from the paper: Cytomegalovirus status was reported to be diagnosed by the classifier with high specificity and sensitivity in both the original and validation cohorts. A total of 150 or so TCR beta chains were listed by the study as associated with cytomegalovirus. Most TCR sequences were seen in very few donors, while some public TCRs were found in many individuals. A later analysis had no HLA typing for the validation cohort, so co-occurrence there was scored across all 110 or so repertoires. A few of the identified cytomegalovirus-associated TCR beta chains were confirmed in vitro to be specific for cytomegalovirus antigens. It was suggested by the authors that the approach could potentially be generalized to other disease states and immunological phenotypes. Subsequent analysis determined that TCRs grouped into clusters in the first cohort also showed a tendency toward co-occurrence across the 120 validation repertoires, and roughly 95% of cluster scores exceeded 0.

The TCR originated in a man younger than 35 in good health and CMV-seropositive. The sample consisted of PBMCs.

The DNA sequence is given as TGTGCCAGCAGCCGTCTGAACAACAATGAGCAGTTCTTC. It specifies CASSRLNNNEQFF. The receptor chain draws on TRBV11-1 and TRBJ2-1; there is no confident call for the D gene. V sheds 5 bases and J sheds 5 bases, leaving 10 bases between their ends. Reading from cysteine to phenylalanine, the CDR3 counts 13 amino acids. The read is trimmed to its CDR3 DNA, 39 bases read in frame from base 1. According to the germline V gene (reference sequence), CDR1 reads SGHAT and CDR2 reads FQDESV.